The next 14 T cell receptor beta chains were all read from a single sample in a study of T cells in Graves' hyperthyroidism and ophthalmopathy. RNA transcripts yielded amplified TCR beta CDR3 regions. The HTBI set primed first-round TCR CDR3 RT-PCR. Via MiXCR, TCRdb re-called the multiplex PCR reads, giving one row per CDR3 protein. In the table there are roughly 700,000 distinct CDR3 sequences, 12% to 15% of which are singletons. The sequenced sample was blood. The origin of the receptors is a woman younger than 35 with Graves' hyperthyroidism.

The CDR3 coding sequence is TGTGCCACCCTAGTGGGGGAGCCCCAGCATTTT. Protein: CATLVGEPQHF. The chain has TRBV19 and TRBJ1-5; weak D call: TRBD1 (5 bases). The CDR3 runs to 11 residues. Germline loops: CDR1 LNHDA, CDR2 SQIVND (reference sequence). V was clipped by 10 bases and J by 8 bases, with 12 bases between them.

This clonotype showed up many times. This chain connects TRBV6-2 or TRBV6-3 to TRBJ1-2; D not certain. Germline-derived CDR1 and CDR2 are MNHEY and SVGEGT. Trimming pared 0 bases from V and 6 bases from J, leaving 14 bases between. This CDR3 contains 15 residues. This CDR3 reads CASSYSAGWRNGYTF. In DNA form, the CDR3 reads TGTGCCAGCAGTTACTCGGCAGGTTGGAGGAATGGCTACACCTTC.

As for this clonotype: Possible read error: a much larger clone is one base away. The CDR3 here is CSVLAVSSYEQFF. The CDR3 DNA sequence: TGCAGCGTTCTTGCGGTGAGCTCCTACGAGCAGTTCTTC. This chain links TRBV29-1 with TRBJ2-7; D is unclear. The better agreement between TRBJ2-1 and the DNA end casts doubt on the J call. Germline loops: CDR1 SQVTM, CDR2 ANQGSEA. The CDR3 consists of 13 residues.

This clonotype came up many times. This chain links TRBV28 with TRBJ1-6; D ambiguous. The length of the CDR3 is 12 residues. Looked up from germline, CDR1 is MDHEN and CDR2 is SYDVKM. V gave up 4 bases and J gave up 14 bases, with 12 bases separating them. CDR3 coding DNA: TGTGCCAGCAGTTCCCTTTTTCGTACCCTCCACTTT. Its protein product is CASSSLFRTLHF.

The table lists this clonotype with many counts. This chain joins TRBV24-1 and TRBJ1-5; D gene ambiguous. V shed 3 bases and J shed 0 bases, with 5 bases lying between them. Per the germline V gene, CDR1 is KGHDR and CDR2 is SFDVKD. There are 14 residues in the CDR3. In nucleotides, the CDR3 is TGTGCCACCAGTGATACTAATAGCAATCAGCCCCAGCATTTT. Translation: CATSDTNSNQPQHF.

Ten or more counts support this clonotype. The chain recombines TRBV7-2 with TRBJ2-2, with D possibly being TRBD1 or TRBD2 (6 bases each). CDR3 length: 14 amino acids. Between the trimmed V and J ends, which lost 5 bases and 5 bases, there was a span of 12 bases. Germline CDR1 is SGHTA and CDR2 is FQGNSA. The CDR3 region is CASSERGETGELFF. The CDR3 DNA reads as TGTGCCAGCAGCGAAAGGGGGGAGACCGGGGAGCTGTTTTTT.

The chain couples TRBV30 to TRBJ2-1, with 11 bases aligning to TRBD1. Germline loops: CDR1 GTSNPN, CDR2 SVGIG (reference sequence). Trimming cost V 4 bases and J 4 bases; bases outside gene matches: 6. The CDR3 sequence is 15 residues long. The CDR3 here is CAWKRWDRGYNEQFF. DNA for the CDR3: TGTGCCTGGAAGAGGTGGGACAGGGGGTACAATGAGCAGTTCTTC.

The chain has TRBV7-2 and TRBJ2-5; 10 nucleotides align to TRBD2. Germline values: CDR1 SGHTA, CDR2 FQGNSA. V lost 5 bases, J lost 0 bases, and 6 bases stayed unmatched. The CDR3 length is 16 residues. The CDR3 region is CASSAVLAGHQETQYF. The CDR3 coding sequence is TGTGCCAGCAGCGCGGTACTAGCGGGGCACCAAGAGACCCAGTACTTC.

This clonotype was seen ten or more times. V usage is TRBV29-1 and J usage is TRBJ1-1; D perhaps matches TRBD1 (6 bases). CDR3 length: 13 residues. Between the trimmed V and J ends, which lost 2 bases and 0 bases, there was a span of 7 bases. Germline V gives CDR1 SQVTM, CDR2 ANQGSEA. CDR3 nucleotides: TGCAGCGTTGAACGGACAGTGAACACTGAAGCTTTCTTT. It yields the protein CSVERTVNTEAFF. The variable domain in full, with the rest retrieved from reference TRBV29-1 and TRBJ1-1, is SAVISQKPSRDICQRGTSLTIQCQVDSQVTMMFWYRQQPGQSLTLIATANQGSEATYESGFVIDKFPISRPNLTFSTLTVSNMSPEDSSIYLCSVERTVNTEAFFGQGTRLTVV.

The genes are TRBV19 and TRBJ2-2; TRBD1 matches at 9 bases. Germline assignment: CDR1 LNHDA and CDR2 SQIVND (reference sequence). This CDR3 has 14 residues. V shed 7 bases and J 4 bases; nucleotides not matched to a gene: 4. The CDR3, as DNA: TGTGCCAGTACCCCGGGACAGGGCACCGGGGAGCTGTTTTTT. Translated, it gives CASTPGQGTGELFF. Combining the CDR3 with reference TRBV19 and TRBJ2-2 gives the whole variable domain DGGITQSPKYLFRKEGQNVTLSCEQNLNHDAMYWYRQDPGQGLRLIYYSQIVNDFQKGDIAEGYSVSREKKESFPLTVTSAQKNPTAFYLCASTPGQGTGELFFGEGSRLTVL.

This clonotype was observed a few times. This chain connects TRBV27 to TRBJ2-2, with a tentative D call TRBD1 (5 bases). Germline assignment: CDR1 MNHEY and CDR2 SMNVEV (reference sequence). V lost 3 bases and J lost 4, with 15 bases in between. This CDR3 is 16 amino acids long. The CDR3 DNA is TGTGCCAGCAGTTTCTTGTTGGGCAGGGCCACCGGGGAGCTGTTTTTT. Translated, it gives CASSFLLGRATGELFF.

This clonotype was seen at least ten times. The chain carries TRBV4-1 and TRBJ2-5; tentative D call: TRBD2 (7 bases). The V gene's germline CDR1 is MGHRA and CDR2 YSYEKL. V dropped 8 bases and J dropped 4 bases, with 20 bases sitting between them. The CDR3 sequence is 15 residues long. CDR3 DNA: TGCGCCAGCTCGGGGGGACACTCAAGAGGAGAGACCCAGTACTTC. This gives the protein CASSGGHSRGETQYF.

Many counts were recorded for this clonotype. The CDR3 region is CASSLRLAGGPQETQYF. The CDR3 coding sequence is TGTGCCAGCAGCTTACGACTAGCGGGAGGGCCTCAAGAGACCCAGTACTTC. This rearrangement joins TRBV5-6 to TRBJ2-5; 14 nucleotides line up with TRBD2. The V and J ends lost 2 bases and 2 bases, in that order; junction bases with no gene match: 5. Germline V lookup: CDR1 SGHDT, CDR2 YYEEEE. The CDR3 has 17 amino acids.

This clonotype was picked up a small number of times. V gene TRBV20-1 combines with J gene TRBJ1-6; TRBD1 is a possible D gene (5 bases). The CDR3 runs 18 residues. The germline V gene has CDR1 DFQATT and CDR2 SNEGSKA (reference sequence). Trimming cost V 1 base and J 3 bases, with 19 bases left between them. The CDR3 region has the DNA TGCAGTGCTAGAGGTCTCGAAACCGGGACCGACTATAATTCACCCCTCCACTTT. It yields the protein CSARGLETGTDYNSPLHF.